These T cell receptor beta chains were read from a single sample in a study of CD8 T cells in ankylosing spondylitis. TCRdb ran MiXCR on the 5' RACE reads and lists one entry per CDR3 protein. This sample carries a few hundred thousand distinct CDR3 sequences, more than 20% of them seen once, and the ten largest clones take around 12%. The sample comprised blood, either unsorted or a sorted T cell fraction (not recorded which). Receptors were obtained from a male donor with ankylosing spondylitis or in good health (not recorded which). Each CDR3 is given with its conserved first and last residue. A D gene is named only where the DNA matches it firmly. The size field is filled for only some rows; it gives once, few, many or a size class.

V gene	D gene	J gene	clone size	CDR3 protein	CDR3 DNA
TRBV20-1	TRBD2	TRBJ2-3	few	CSADNLLTSGGPSTDTQYF	TGCAGTGCCGACAACCTACTAACTAGCGGGGGGCCCTCCACAGATACGCAGTATTTT
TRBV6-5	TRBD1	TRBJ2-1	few	CASSYGQGGGNEQFF	TGTGCCAGCAGTTACGGACAGGGTGGCGGCAATGAGCAGTTCTTC
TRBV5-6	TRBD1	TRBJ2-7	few	CASSPRDRGTSEQYF	TGTGCCAGCAGCCCGCGAGACAGGGGGACCTCCGAGCAGTACTTC
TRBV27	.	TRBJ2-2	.	CASSLVAGYTGELFF	TGTGCCAGCAGTTTAGTGGCAGGATATACCGGGGAGCTGTTTTTT
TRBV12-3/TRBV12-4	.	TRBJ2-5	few	CASSPRGLGQETQYF	TGTGCCAGCAGCCCCCGTGGGTTAGGGCAAGAGACCCAGTACTTC
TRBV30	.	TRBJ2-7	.	CAWSVVYEQYF	TGTGCCTGGAGTGTAGTATACGAGCAGTACTTC
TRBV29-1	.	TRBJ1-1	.	CSASGVIEAFF	TGCAGCGCTTCAGGGGTCATCGAGGCTTTCTTT
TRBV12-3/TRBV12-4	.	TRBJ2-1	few	CASSLVGGGLNEQFF	TGTGCCAGCAGTTTGGTTGGCGGGGGCCTAAATGAGCAGTTCTTC
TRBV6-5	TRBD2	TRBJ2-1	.	CASSYSGLAANEQFF	TGTGCCAGCAGTTACTCGGGACTAGCGGCCAATGAGCAGTTCTTC
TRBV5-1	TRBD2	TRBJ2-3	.	CASSLEASGGGPTDTQYF	TGCGCCAGCAGCTTGGAGGCTAGCGGGGGAGGACCCACAGATACGCAGTATTTT
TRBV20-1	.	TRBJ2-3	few	CSARDGNTDTQYF	TGCAGTGCTAGAGATGGTAACACAGATACGCAGTATTTT
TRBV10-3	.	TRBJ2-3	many	CAIRDHTDTQYF	TGTGCCATCAGGGACCACACAGATACGCAGTATTTT
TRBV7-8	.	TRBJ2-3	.	CASSQTLDGDTQYF	TGTGCCAGCAGCCAGACCTTGGACGGGGATACGCAGTATTTT
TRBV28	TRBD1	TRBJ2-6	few	CASMMGTGFSGANVLTF	TGTGCCAGCATGATGGGGACAGGGTTTTCCGGGGCCAACGTCCTGACTTTC
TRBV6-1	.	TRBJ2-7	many	CAFQSGISYEQYF	TGTGCCTTTCAGAGCGGCATCTCCTACGAGCAGTACTTC
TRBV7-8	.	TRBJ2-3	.	CASSEEDVTPTDTQYF	TGTGCCAGCAGCGAAGAAGATGTGACACCCACAGATACGCAGTATTTT
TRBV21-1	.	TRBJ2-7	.	CASSRAGSYEQYF	TGTGCCAGCAGCAGGGCGGGATCCTACGAGCAGTACTTC
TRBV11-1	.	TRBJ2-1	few	CASSALGAGFYNEQFF	TGTGCCAGCAGCGCCCTCGGTGCGGGTTTCTACAATGAGCAGTTCTTC
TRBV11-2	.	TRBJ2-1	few	CASSLGYGARNEQFF	TGTGCCAGCAGCTTAGGCTATGGCGCGAGAAATGAGCAGTTCTTC
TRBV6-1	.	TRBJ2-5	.	CASSESPRTQETQYF	TGTGCCAGCAGTGAAAGCCCCCGGACCCAAGAGACCCAGTACTTC
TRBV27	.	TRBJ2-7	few	CASSLLLRGTTYEQYF	TGTGCCAGCAGTTTACTGTTACGGGGGACCACCTACGAGCAGTACTTC
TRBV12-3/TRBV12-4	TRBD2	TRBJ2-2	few	CASRISGGPPGELFF	TGTGCCAGCAGGATTAGCGGGGGGCCCCCCGGGGAGCTGTTTTTT
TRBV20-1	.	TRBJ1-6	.	CSAEGVDNSPLHF	TGCAGTGCGGAGGGGGTAGATAATTCACCCCTCCACTTT
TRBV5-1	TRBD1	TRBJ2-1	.	CASSPGQGTNNEQFF	TGCGCCAGCAGCCCGGGACAGGGGACGAACAATGAGCAGTTCTTC
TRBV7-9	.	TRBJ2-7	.	CASAPTNYEQYF	TGTGCCAGCGCGCCTACTAATTACGAGCAGTACTTC
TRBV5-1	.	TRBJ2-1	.	CASSHDGNNEQFF	TGCGCCAGCAGCCACGACGGAAACAATGAGCAGTTCTTC
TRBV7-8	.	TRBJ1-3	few	CASSPFLEMGNTIYF	TGTGCCAGCAGCCCGTTTCTCGAGATGGGAAACACCATATATTTT
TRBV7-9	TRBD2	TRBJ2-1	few	CASSPILAGNEQFF	TGTGCCAGCAGCCCAATTCTAGCGGGGAATGAGCAGTTCTTC
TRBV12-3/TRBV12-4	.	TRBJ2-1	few	CASSTGLPGDEQFF	TGTGCCAGCAGTACGGGCCTCCCCGGGGATGAGCAGTTCTTC
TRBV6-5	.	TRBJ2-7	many	CASSYSIGSYEQYF	TGTGCCAGCAGTTACTCAATAGGATCCTACGAGCAGTACTTC
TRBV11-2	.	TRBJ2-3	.	CASSYLTQYF	TGTGCCAGCAGCTATCTAACGCAGTATTTT
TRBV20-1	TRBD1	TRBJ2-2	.	CSAVPDRVTGELFF	TGCAGTGCCGTCCCCGACAGGGTAACCGGGGAGCTGTTTTTT